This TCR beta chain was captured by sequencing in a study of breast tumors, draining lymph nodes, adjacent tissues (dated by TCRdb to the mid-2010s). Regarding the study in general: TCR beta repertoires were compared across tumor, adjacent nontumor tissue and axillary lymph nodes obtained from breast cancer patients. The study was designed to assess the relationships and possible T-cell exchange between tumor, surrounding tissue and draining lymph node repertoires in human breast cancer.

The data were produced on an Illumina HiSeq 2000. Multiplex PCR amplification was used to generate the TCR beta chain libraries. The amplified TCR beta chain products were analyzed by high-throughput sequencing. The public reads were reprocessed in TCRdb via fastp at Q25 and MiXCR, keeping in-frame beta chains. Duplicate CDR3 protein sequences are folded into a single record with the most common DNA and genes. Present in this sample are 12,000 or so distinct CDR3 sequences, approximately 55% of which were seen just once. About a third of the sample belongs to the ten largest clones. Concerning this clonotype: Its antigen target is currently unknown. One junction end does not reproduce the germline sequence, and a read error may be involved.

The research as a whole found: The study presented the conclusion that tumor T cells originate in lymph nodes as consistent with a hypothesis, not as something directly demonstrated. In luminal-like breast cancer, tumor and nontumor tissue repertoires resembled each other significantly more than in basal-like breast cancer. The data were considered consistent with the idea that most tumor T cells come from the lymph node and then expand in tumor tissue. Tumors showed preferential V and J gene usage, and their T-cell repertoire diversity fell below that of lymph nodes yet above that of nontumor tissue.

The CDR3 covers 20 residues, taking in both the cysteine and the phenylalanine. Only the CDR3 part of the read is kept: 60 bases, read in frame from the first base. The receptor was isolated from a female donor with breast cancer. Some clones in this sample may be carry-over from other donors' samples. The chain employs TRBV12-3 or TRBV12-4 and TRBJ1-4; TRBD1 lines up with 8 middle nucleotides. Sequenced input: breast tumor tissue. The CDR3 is CASSHTPTGVELMTNEKLFF. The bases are TGTGCCAGCAGTCACACACCGACAGGGGTGGAGTTAATGACTAATGAAAAGCTGTTCTTT.